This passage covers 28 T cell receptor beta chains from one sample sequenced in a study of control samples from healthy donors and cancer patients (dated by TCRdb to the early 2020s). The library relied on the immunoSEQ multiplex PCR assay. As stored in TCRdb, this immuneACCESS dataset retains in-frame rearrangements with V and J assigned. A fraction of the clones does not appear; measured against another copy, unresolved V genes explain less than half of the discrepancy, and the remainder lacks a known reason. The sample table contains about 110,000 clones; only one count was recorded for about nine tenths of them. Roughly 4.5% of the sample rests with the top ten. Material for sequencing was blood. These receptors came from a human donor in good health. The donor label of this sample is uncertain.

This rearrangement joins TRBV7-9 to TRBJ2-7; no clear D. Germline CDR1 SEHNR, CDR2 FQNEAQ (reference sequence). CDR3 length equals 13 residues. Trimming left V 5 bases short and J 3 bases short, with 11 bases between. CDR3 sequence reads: CASSPEESYEQYF. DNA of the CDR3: TGTGCCAGCAGCCCCGAGGAGAGCTACGAGCAGTACTTC.

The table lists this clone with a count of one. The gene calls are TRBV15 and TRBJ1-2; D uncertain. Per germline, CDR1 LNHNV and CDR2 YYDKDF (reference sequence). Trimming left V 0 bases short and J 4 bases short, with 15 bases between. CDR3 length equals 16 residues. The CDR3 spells CATSRDRRVSSYGYTF. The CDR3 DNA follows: TGTGCCACCAGCAGAGATCGAAGGGTTTCCAGCTATGGCTACACCTTC.

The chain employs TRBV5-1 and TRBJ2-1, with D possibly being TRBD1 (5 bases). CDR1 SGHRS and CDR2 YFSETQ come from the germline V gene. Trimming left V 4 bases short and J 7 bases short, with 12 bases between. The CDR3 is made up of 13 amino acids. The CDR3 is CASSEQGGNEQFF. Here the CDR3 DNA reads TGCGCCAGCAGCGAGCAGGGTGGGAATGAGCAGTTCTTC.

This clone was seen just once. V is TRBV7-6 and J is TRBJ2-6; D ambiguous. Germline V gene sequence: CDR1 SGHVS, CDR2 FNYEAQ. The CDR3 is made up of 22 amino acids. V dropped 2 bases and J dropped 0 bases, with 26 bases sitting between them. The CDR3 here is CASSLRSRTSVRLGSGANVLTF. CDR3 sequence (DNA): TGTGCCAGCAGCTTAAGATCCAGGACGTCGGTCCGGCTTGGCTCTGGGGCCAACGTCCTGACTTTC.

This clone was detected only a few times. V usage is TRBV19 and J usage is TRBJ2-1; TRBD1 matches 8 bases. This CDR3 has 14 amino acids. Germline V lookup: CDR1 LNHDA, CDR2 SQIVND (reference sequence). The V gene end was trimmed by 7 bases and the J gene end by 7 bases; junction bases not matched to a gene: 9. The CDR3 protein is CASTRRQGLNEQFF. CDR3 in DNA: TGTGCCAGTACCAGAAGACAGGGGTTGAATGAGCAGTTCTTC.

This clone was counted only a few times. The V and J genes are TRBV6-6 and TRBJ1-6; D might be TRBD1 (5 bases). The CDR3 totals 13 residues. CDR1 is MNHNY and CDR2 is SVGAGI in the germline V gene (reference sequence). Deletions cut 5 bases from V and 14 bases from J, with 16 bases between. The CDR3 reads CASSGGPGQALHF. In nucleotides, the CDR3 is TGTGCCAGCAGTGGAGGGCCGGGGCAAGCCCTCCACTTT.

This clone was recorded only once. CDR3 sequence reads: CASSYSVGVNTEAFF. The CDR3 nucleotides are TGTGCCAGCAGTTACAGCGTGGGGGTGAACACTGAAGCTTTCTTT. The V gene is TRBV6-6, the J gene TRBJ1-1, with TRBD1 as a possible D gene (5 bases). Germline V gives CDR1 MNHNY, CDR2 SVGAGI (reference sequence). The CDR3 runs 15 residues. The V and J ends lost 2 bases and 0 bases respectively, with 10 bases between them.

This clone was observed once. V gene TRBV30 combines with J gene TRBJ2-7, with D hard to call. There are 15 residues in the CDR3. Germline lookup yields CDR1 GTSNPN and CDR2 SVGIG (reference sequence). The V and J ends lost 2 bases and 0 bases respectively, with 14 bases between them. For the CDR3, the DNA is TGTGCCTGGAGTCGATCCAGGACCAGCTCCTACGAGCAGTACGTC. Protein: CAWSRSRTSSYEQYV.

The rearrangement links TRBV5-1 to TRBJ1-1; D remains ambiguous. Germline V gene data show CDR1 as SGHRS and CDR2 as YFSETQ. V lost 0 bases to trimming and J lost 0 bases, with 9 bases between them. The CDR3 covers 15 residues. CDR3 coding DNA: TGCGCCAGCAGCTTGGAGGCGGGTATGAACACTGAAGCTTTCTTT. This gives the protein CASSLEAGMNTEAFF.

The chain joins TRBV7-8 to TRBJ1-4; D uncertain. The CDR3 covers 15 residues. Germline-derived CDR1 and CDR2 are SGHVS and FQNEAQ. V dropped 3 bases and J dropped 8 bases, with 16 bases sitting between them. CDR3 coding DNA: TGTGCCAGCAGCTTGGCTATTCCGGGTGGGGAAAAACTGTTTTTT. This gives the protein CASSLAIPGGEKLFF.

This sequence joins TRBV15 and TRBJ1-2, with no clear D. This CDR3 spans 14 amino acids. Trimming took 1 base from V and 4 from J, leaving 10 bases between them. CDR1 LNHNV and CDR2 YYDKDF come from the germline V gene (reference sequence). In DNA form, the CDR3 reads TGTGCCACCAGCAGAGGCGGACGGTTCTATGGCTACACCTTC. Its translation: CATSRGGRFYGYTF.

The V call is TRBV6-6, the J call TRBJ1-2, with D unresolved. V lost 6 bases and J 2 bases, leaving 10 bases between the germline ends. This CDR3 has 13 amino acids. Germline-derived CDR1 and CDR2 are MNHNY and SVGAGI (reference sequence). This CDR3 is CASSQGSNYGYTF. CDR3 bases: TGTGCCAGCAGCCAAGGATCAAACTATGGCTACACCTTC.

For the CDR3, the DNA is TGTGCCAGCACGCGTTCAGGGGCGCTAGGAAACACCATATATTTT. It translates to CASTRSGALGNTIYF. This sequence joins TRBV2 and TRBJ1-3; D is perhaps TRBD1 (6 bases). The germline V gene has CDR1 SNHLY and CDR2 FYNNEI. The CDR3 runs 15 residues. Trimming stripped 7 bases from V and 4 bases from J, with 17 bases between.

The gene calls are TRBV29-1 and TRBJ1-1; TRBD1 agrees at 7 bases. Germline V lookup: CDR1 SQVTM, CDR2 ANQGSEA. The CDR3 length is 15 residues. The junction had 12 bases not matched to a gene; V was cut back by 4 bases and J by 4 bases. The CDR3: CSVVHNGQAVTEAFF. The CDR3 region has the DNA TGCAGCGTTGTACACAACGGACAGGCGGTCACTGAAGCTTTCTTT.

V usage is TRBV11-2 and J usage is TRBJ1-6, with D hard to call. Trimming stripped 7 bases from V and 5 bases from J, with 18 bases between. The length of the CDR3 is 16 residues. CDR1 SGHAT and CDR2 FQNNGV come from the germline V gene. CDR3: CASTRFRAPDNSPLHF. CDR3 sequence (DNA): TGTGCCAGCACTCGGTTCCGGGCCCCGGATAATTCACCCCTCCACTTT. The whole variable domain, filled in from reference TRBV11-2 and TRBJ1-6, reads EAGVAQSPRYKIIEKRQSVAFWCNPISGHATLYWYQQILGQGPKLLIQFQNNGVVDDSQLPKDRFSAERLKGVDSTLKIQPAKLEDSAVYLCASTRFRAPDNSPLHFGNGTRLTVT.

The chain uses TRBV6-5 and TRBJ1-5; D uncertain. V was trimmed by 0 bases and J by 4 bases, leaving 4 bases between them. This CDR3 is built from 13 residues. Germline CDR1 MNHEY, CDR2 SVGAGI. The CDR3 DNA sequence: TGTGCCAGCAGTTACTCGATGAATCAGCCCCAGCATTTT. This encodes CASSYSMNQPQHF.

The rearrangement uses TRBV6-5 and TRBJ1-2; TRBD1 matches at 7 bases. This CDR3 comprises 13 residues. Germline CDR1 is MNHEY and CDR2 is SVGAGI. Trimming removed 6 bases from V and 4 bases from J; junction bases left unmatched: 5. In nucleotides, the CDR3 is TGTGCCAGCAGCGGAGGGACAGCCTATGGCTACACCTTC. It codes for CASSGGTAYGYTF.

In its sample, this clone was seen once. The CDR3 here is CASSQEAAGQGAGETQYF. In DNA, the CDR3 is TGCGCCAGCAGCCAAGAAGCGGCGGGACAGGGGGCGGGAGAGACCCAGTACTTC. The chain employs TRBV4-3 and TRBJ2-5; 12 nucleotides align to TRBD1. The CDR3 runs to 18 residues. Germline lookup yields CDR1 LGHNA and CDR2 YSLEER. V was clipped by 0 bases and J by 4 bases; unmatched bases: 9.

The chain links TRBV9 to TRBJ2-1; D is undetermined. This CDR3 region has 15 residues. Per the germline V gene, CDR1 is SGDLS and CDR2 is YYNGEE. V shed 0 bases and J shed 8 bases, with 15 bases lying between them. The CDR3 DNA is TGTGCCAGCAGCGTAGTGGGGTTTTATACGGATGAGCAGTTCTTC. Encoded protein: CASSVVGFYTDEQFF. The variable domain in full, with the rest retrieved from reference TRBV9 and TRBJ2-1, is DSGVTQTPKHLITATGQRVTLRCSPRSGDLSVYWYQQSLDQGLQFLIQYYNGEERAKGNILERFSAQQFPDLHSELNLSSLELGDSALYFCASSVVGFYTDEQFFGPGTRLTVL.

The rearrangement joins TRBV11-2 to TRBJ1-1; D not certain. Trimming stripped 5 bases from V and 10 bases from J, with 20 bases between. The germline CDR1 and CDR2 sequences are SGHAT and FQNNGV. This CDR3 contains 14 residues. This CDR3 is CASSPSAGFGRAFF. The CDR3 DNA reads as TGTGCCAGCAGCCCGAGCGCTGGATTTGGACGAGCTTTCTTT.

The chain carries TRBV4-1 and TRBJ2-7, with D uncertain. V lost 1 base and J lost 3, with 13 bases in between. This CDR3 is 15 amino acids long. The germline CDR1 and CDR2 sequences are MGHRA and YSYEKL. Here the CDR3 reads CASSQGEGFRYEQYF. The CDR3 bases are TGCGCCAGCAGCCAAGGAGAAGGTTTTCGCTACGAGCAGTACTTC.

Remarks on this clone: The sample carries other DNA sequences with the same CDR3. The CDR3 DNA follows: TGCGCCAGCAGTGAGTCTATGAACACTGAAGCTTTCTTT. Residues: CASSESMNTEAFF. The V and J genes are TRBV10-1 and TRBJ1-1; D not certain. V gave up 0 bases and J gave up 0 bases, with 2 bases separating them. The CDR3 has 13 amino acids. CDR1 is WNHNN, CDR2 SYGVQD, per germline (reference sequence).

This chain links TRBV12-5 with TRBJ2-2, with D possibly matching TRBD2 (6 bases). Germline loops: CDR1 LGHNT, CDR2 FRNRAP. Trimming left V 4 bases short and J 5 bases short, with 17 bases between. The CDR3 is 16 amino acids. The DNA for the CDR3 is TGTGCTAGTGGTTCTACCTCCGGGGGTAAGACCGGGGAGCTGTTTTTT. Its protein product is CASGSTSGGKTGELFF.

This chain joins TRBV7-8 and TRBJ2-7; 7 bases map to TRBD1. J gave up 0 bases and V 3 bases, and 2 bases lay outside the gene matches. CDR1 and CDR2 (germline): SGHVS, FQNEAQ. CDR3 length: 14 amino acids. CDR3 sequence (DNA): TGTGCCAGCAGCTTCCGGGACAGCTCCTACGAGCAGTACTTC. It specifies CASSFRDSSYEQYF.

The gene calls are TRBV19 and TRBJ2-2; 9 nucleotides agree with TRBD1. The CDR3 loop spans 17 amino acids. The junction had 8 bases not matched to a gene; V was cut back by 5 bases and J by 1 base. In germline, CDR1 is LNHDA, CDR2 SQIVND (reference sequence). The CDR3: CASSPRVGQGNTGELFF. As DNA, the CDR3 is TGTGCCAGTAGTCCTAGGGTGGGACAGGGGAACACCGGGGAGCTGTTTTTT. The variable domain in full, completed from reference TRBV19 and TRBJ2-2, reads DGGITQSPKYLFRKEGQNVTLSCEQNLNHDAMYWYRQDPGQGLRLIYYSQIVNDFQKGDIAEGYSVSREKKESFPLTVTSAQKNPTAFYLCASSPRVGQGNTGELFFGEGSRLTVL.

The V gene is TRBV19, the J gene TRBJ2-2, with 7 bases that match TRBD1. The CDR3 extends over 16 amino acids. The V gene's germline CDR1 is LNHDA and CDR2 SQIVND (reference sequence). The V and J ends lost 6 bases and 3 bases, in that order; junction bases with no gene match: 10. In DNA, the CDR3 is TGTGCCAGTAGCCGACAGGGCGGCCGGGACACCGGGGAGCTGTTTTTT. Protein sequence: CASSRQGGRDTGELFF.

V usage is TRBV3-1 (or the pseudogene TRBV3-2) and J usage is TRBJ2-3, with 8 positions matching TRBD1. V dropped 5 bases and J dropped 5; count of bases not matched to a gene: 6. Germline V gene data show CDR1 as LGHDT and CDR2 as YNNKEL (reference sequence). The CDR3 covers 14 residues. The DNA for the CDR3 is TGTGCCAGCAGCGAACTTGACAGGGGAGATACGCAGTATTTT. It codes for CASSELDRGDTQYF.

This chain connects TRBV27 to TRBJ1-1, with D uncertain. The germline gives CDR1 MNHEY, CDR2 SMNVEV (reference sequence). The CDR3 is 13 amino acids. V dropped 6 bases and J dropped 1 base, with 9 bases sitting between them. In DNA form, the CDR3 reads TGTGCCAGCAGCCCTAAAGGGAACACTGAAGCTTTCTTT. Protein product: CASSPKGNTEAFF.